These T cell receptor beta chains were read from a single sample in a study of regulatory T cells in long-lasting Graves disease. MiXCR, applied by TCRdb to the multiplex PCR reads, yields one record per CDR3 protein. Among under 700,000 distinct CDR3 sequences listed, about 16% were seen once. The same sample was also used in a study of T cells in Graves' hyperthyroidism and ophthalmopathy.

The source material was peripheral blood mononuclear cells (PBMCs), sampled at new diagnosis, from a patient treated with antithyroid drugs. Receptor source: a woman aged 35-60 years with Graves disease. CDR3s include the opening cysteine and the closing phenylalanine or tryptophan. Clone size is given for some rows only: seen once, a few or many times, or a class if the clone is expanded.

j_call: TRBJ2-7
v_call: TRBV29-1
clone_size: -
cdr3_aa: CSVDRTGLNEQYF

j_call: TRBJ1-1
v_call: TRBV12-3/TRBV12-4
clone_size: many
cdr3_aa: CASSSPGGGSNTEAFF

j_call: TRBJ1-2
v_call: TRBV12-3/TRBV12-4
clone_size: few
cdr3_aa: CASSLGNGGGYF

j_call: TRBJ1-4
v_call: TRBV14
clone_size: -
cdr3_aa: CASSRSGGDNEKLFF

j_call: TRBJ1-5
v_call: TRBV4-1
clone_size: few
cdr3_aa: CASSQATGSTQPQHF

j_call: TRBJ2-3
v_call: TRBV7-3
clone_size: -
cdr3_aa: CASRSGNQGSAQYF

j_call: TRBJ2-7
v_call: TRBV28
clone_size: many
cdr3_aa: CASNGPLNEQYF

j_call: TRBJ2-5
v_call: TRBV6-1
clone_size: many
cdr3_aa: CASRGDRRTETQYF

j_call: TRBJ2-7
v_call: TRBV10-3
clone_size: -
cdr3_aa: CAISENSLGNEQYF

j_call: TRBJ2-2
v_call: TRBV9
clone_size: -
cdr3_aa: CASRTSGVTGELFF

j_call: TRBJ1-2
v_call: TRBV12-3/TRBV12-4
clone_size: many
cdr3_aa: CASSRGQGVNGYTF

j_call: TRBJ1-2
v_call: TRBV6-2/TRBV6-3
clone_size: many
cdr3_aa: CASSYVRGVYGYTF

j_call: TRBJ1-1
v_call: TRBV10-1
clone_size: many
cdr3_aa: CASSEGTEAFF

j_call: TRBJ1-3
v_call: TRBV2
clone_size: many
cdr3_aa: CASLLRVTGNTIYF

j_call: TRBJ1-6
v_call: TRBV12-3/TRBV12-4
clone_size: many
cdr3_aa: CASSLAMGWDSPLHF

j_call: TRBJ2-2
v_call: TRBV12-3/TRBV12-4
clone_size: many
cdr3_aa: CAISTSVAGELFF

j_call: TRBJ2-1
v_call: TRBV20-1
clone_size: many
cdr3_aa: CSAGNNEQFF

j_call: TRBJ2-3
v_call: TRBV12-3/TRBV12-4
clone_size: -
cdr3_aa: CAILSGGASDTQYF

j_call: TRBJ2-3
v_call: TRBV20-1
clone_size: -
cdr3_aa: CSALQGKSSSSTDTQYF

j_call: TRBJ1-5
v_call: TRBV4-1
clone_size: few
cdr3_aa: CASSHPGQGYQPQHF

j_call: TRBJ2-2
v_call: TRBV6-1
clone_size: -
cdr3_aa: CASTPRSNTGELFF

j_call: TRBJ2-2
v_call: TRBV30
clone_size: -
cdr3_aa: CAWTPLGRGANTGELFF

j_call: TRBJ2-5
v_call: TRBV12-3/TRBV12-4
clone_size: -
cdr3_aa: CASSRTSGERETQYF

j_call: TRBJ2-3
v_call: TRBV5-8
clone_size: many
cdr3_aa: CASSLTGLTDTQYF

j_call: TRBJ2-2
v_call: TRBV7-9
clone_size: many
cdr3_aa: CASRDGATANTGELFF

j_call: TRBJ2-3
v_call: TRBV12-3/TRBV12-4
clone_size: many
cdr3_aa: CASREHTDTQYF

j_call: TRBJ2-1
v_call: TRBV5-1
clone_size: few
cdr3_aa: CASSLEGRSDNEQFF

j_call: TRBJ2-1
v_call: TRBV12-3/TRBV12-4
clone_size: few
cdr3_aa: CASSLRVSSYNEQFF

j_call: TRBJ1-1
v_call: TRBV12-3/TRBV12-4
clone_size: many
cdr3_aa: CASSSHTGGGEAFF

j_call: TRBJ2-2
v_call: TRBV12-3/TRBV12-4
clone_size: few
cdr3_aa: CASSTALTGELFF

j_call: TRBJ1-5
v_call: TRBV7-9
clone_size: many
cdr3_aa: CASSHEGGGEPQHF

j_call: TRBJ1-2
v_call: TRBV6-2/TRBV6-3
clone_size: few
cdr3_aa: CASSPLLGEYGYTF

j_call: TRBJ1-5
v_call: TRBV28
clone_size: -
cdr3_aa: CASSPGGALADGNQPQHF